This T cell receptor beta chain was observed in a study of shared clonotypes between healthy human individuals. The wider study: The donor pool was made up of a couple of women and a few men aged 18 to 49.

The healthy adult donors were HIV-negative and reported no recent acute infections or vaccinations. Profiling relied on immunoSEQ multiplex PCR, and the TCRdb table lists in-frame clones only, not all of them. Here the sample spans a few hundred thousand clones, 96% being singletons. V lost 5 bases, J lost 4 bases, and 14 bases lay in between. CDR1 and CDR2 (germline): SEHNR, FQNEAQ (reference sequence). This CDR3 has 14 residues. With respect to this clone: Its antigen is undetermined.

General observations from the study: When naive CD4 clonotypes were compared across a handful of donors, 5% to 5.5% were shared. The study's rarefaction showed incomplete sorted-subset sequencing despite large depth.

The chain joins TRBV7-9 to TRBJ1-2; possible D gene TRBD1, 5 bases. The TCR sequence derives from a man aged 25-45 years in good health. Sequencing input: memory CD8+ T cells sorted from blood. Subset indicated: CD45RO+ cells pooled with CCR7-negative TemRA cells. The CDR3 nucleotides are TGTGCCAGCAGCCCCAGGGCTTTAGGCTATGGCTACACCTTC. As protein: CASSPRALGYGYTF.